This T cell receptor (beta chain) derives from a study of cytomegalovirus exposure and HLA in healthy donors. As concerns this clone: The antigen remains undetermined.

The PCR had 60 Vbeta and 13 Jbeta primers. Data came from immunoSEQ multiplex PCR; TCRdb stores just in-frame clones and leaves some out. Recorded for this sample: about 120,000 clones. General observations from the study: The authors later found TCR association rates varying by HLA locus, with DRB1 most and HLA-C fewest. In an earlier analysis, most TCR beta V segments were productive about 87% or about 30% of the time. A later analysis linked a missense DCLRE1C variant to TCR beta V- and J-gene trimming.

The TCR originated in a man aged 25-40 years in good health and CMV-seronegative. Sequenced input: PBMCs.

DNA of the CDR3: TGTGCCAGCAGCCCAGGGACTAGCGGATTATCAGATACGCAGTATTTT. Protein: CASSPGTSGLSDTQYF. This rearrangement joins TRBV4-2 to TRBJ2-3; 11 nucleotides agree with TRBD2. V shed 4 bases and J 4 bases; nucleotides not matched to a gene: 7. The CDR3 runs 16 residues. Germline CDR1 and CDR2: LGHNA and YNFKEQ.